This record concerns one T cell receptor (beta chain) sequence. Antigen specificity is unknown. This specimen comes from a study of PD-L1 blockade in urothelial cancer. The wider study: The researchers analyzed blood 3 weeks (second dose) and 6 weeks after treatment start. Typically, measured as a median, blood samples had over 120,000 T cells.

V was cut by 7 bases and J by 7 bases, with 11 bases left in between. CDR1 is SGHDN, CDR2 FVKESK, per germline. This CDR3 is 12 amino acids long. Time point reported: pretreatment peripheral blood. Findings of the study overall: Lower than median blood TCR clonality before treatment predicted better survival.

Spiking of synthetic TCR analog templates was performed in each PCR. Here immunoSEQ multiplex PCR was the method, and the copy in TCRdb shows in-frame clones only, minus some. The profile covers about 80,000 clones, with around four fifths appearing a single time and about 6.7% taken by the ten largest. This specimen consisted of PBMCs, obtained around atezolizumab (anti-PD-L1) treatment. The V call is TRBV14, the J call TRBJ2-1; no reliable D call. The receptor's source is a middle-aged man with urothelial cancer. CDR3 region: CASTLPGNEQFF. The CDR3 bases are TGTGCCAGCACCCTCCCCGGGAATGAGCAGTTCTTC.